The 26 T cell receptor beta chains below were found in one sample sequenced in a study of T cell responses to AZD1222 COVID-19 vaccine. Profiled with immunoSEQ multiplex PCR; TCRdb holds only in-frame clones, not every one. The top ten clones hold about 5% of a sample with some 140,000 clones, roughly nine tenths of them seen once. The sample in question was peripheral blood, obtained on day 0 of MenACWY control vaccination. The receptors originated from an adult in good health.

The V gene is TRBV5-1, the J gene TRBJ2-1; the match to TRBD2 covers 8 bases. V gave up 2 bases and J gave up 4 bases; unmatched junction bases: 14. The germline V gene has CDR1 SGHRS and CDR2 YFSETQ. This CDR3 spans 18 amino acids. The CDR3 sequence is CASSFAPQGRGAYNEQFF. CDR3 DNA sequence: TGCGCCAGCAGCTTCGCGCCTCAGGGGCGGGGGGCTTACAATGAGCAGTTCTTC.

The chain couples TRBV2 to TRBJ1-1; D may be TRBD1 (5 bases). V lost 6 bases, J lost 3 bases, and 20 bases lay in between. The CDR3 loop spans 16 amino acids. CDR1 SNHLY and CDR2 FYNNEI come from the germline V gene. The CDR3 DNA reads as TGTGCCAGCAGATCCCAGGGTGGGAGTTTGGACACTGAAGCTTTCTTT. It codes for CASRSQGGSLDTEAFF.

The CDR3 DNA reads TGTGCCAGCAGCCAAGTCCCAGGCTCTGGCTACACCTTC. Translation: CASSQVPGSGYTF. The rearrangement links TRBV14 to TRBJ1-2, with D uncertain. Trimming took off 1 base at V and 7 bases at J, with 10 bases between the two ends. The germline gives CDR1 SGHDN, CDR2 FVKESK. This CDR3 region has 13 residues.

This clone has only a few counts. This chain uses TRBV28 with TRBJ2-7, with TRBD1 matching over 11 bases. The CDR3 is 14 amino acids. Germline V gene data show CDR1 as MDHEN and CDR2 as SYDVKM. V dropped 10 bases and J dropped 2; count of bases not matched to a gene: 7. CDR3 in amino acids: CATKPGQGAYEQYV. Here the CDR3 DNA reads TGTGCCACCAAGCCGGGACAGGGGGCCTACGAGCAGTACGTC.

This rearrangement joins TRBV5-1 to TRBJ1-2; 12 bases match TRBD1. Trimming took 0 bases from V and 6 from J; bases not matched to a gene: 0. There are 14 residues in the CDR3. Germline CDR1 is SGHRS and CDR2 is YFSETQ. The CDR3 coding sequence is TGCGCCAGCAGCTTGGGGGACAGGGGGCATGGCTACACCTTC. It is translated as CASSLGDRGHGYTF.

The CDR3 DNA reads TGTGCCAGCAGCTTACTGGGACAGGGGTCCTATGGCTACACCTTC. Translating gives CASSLLGQGSYGYTF. V and J are TRBV7-9 and TRBJ1-2, with 10 bases matching TRBD1. The CDR3 sequence is 15 residues long. V lost 2 bases and J lost 4; bases outside the gene matches: 4. CDR1 and CDR2 (germline): SEHNR, FQNEAQ (reference sequence).

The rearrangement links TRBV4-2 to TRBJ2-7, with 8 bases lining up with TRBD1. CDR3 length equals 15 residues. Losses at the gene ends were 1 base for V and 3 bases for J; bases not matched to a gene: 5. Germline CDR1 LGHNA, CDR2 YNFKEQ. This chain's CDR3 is CASSQGRTGFYEQYF. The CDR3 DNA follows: TGTGCCAGCAGCCAAGGGAGGACAGGGTTCTACGAGCAGTACTTC.

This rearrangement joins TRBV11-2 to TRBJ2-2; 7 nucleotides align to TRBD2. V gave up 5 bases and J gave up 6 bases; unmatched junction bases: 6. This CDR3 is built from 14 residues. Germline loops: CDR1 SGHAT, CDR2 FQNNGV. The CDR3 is CASSGRGGAGELFF. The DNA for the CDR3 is TGTGCCAGCAGCGGTCGCGGGGGAGCCGGGGAGCTGTTTTTT.

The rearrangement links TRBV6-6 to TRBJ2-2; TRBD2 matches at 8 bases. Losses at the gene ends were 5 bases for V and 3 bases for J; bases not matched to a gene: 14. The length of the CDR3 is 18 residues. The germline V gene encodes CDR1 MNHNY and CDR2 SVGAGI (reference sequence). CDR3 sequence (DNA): TGTGCCAGCAGTCCGTGGGGTAGCGGGATGCTGGACACCGGGGAGCTGTTTTTT. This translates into CASSPWGSGMLDTGELFF.

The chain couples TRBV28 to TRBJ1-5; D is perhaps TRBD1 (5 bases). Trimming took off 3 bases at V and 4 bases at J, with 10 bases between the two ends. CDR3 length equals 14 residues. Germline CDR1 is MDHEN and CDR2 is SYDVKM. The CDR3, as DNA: TGTGCCAGCAGTTTGCTGGGGGGTAATCAGCCCCAGCATTTT. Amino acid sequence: CASSLLGGNQPQHF.

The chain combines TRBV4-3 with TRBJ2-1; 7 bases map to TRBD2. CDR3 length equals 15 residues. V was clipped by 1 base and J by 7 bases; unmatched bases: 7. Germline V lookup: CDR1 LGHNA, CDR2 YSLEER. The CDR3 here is CASSQVERDANEQFF. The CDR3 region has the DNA TGCGCCAGCAGCCAAGTCGAGCGGGATGCGAATGAGCAGTTCTTC.

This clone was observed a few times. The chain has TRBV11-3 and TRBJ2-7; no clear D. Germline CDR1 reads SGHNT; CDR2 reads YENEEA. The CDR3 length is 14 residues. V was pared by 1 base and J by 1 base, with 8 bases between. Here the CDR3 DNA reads TGTGCCAGCAGCTTAGGGGTAGGGTCCTACGAGCAGTACTTC. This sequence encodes CASSLGVGSYEQYF.

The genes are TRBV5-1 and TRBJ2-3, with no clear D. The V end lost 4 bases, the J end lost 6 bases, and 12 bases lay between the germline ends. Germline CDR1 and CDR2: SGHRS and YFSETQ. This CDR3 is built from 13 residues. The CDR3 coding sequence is TGCGCCAGCAGCCCGGGCCCGGCCGATACGCAGTATTTT. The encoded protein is CASSPGPADTQYF.

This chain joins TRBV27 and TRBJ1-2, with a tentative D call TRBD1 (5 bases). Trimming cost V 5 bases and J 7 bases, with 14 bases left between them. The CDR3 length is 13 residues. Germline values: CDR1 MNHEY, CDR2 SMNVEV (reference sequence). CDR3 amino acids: CASSAQQGTGYTF. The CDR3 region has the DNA TGTGCCAGCAGTGCACAGCAGGGTACTGGCTACACCTTC.

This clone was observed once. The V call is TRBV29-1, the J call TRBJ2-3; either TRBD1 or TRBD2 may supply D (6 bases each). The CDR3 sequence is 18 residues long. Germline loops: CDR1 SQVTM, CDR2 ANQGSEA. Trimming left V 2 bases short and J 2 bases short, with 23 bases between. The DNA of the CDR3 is TGCAGCGTTGAAAAGACAGGCCCCTTCTGGGAGGACACAGATACGCAGTATTTT. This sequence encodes CSVEKTGPFWEDTDTQYF.

For the CDR3, the DNA is TGTGCCAGCAGCTTAAGGAGGGTAGGACGCACCGGGGAGCTGTTTTTT. Translating it yields CASSLRRVGRTGELFF. The rearrangement joins TRBV7-2 to TRBJ2-2; TRBD2 might be the D (6 bases). CDR3 size: 16 residues. Trimming removed 2 bases from V and 4 bases from J, with 14 bases in between. The V gene's germline CDR1 is SGHTA and CDR2 FQGNSA.

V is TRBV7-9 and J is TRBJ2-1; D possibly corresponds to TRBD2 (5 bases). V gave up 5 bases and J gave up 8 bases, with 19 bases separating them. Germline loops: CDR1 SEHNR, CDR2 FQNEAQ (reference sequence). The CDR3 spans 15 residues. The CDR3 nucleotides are TGTGCCAGCAGCCCTGGACTCATCCTTGGGGATGAGCAGTTCTTC. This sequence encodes CASSPGLILGDEQFF.

The DNA of the CDR3 is TGTGCCACCAGTGATGGAGGGGGCTACACCTTC. It is translated as CATSDGGGYTF. The rearrangement links TRBV24-1 to TRBJ1-2; D call uncertain. CDR3 size: 11 residues. Looked up from germline, CDR1 is KGHDR and CDR2 is SFDVKD. Trimming left V 3 bases short and J 8 bases short, with 6 bases between.

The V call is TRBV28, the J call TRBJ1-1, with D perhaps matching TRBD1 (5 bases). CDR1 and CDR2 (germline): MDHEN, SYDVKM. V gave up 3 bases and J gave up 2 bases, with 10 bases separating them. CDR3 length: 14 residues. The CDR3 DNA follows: TGTGCCAGCAGTTTGCCGGGGGGTAACACTGAAGCTTTCTTT. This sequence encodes CASSLPGGNTEAFF.

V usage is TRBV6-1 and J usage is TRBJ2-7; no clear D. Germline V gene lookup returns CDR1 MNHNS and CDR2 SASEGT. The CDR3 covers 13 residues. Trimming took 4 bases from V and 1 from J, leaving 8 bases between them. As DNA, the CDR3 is TGTGCCAGCAGTGTTGCCGGTTCCTACGAGCAGTACTTC. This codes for CASSVAGSYEQYF.

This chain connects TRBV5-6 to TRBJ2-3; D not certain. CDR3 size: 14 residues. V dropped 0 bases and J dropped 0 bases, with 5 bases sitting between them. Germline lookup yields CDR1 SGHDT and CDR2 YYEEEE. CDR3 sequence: CASSLAGSTDTQYF. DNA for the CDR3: TGTGCCAGCAGCTTGGCCGGGAGCACAGATACGCAGTATTTT.

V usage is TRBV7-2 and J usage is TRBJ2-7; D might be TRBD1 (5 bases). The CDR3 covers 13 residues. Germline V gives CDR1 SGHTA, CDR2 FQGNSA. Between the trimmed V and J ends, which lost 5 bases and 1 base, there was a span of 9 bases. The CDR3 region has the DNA TGTGCCAGCAGCCCTCGACAGTCCTACGAGCAGTACTTC. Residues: CASSPRQSYEQYF.

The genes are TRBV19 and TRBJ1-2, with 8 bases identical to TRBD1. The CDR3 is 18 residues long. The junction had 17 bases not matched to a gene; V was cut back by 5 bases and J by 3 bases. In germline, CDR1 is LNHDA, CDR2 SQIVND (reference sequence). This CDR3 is CASSLKPGGGSPHYGYTF. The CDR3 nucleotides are TGTGCCAGTAGTCTGAAGCCAGGGGGCGGAAGCCCCCACTATGGCTACACCTTC.

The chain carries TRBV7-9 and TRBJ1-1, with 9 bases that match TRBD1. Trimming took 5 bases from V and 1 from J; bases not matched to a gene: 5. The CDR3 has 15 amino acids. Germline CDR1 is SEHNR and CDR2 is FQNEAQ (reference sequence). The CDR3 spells CASSPRTGANTEAFF. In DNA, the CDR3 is TGTGCCAGCAGCCCCCGGACAGGGGCGAACACTGAAGCTTTCTTT.

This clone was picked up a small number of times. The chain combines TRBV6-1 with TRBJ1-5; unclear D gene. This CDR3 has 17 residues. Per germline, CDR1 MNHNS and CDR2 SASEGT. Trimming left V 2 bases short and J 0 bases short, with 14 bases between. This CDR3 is CASSETFSSYSNQPQHF. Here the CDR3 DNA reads TGTGCCAGCAGTGAAACTTTCAGCTCTTATAGCAATCAGCCCCAGCATTTT.

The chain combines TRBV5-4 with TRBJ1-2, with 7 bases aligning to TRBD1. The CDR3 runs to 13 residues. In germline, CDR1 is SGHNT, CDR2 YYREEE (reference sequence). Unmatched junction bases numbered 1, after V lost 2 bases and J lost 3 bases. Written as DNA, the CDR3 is TGTGCCAGCAGCTTAGGGGGCTACTATGGCTACACCTTC. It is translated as CASSLGGYYGYTF.